This TCR beta chain is drawn from a study of CD8+CD57+ T cells in acquired aplastic anemia. About the research overall: DNA recovered from sorted CD4+ and CD8+ cells had a mean of about 3 ug.

By flow cytometry, patients selected for sequencing had shown an expansion of CD8+CD57+ cells. No therapy had been given to the patients at the time of blood sampling. The TCR beta profiling, which covered VDJ combination and CDR3 sequence, was carried out using genomic DNA as the template. TCRdb analysed the reads with MiXCR anew, one entry per CDR3 protein. The sample carries some 150,000 distinct CDR3 sequences, 71% recorded once. The CDR3 extends over 13 amino acids. Between the trimmed V and J ends, which lost 3 bases and 8 bases, there was a span of 13 bases. Germline loops: CDR1 SGHTA, CDR2 FQGTGA.

This chain links TRBV7-3 with TRBJ1-2, with D tentatively TRBD1 (5 bases). This TCR derives from a human donor with aplastic anemia. The specimen was sorted CD4+, CD8+, or CD8+CD57+ T cells (not recorded which) from PBMCs. Here the CDR3 reads CASSFFPRDGYTF. CDR3 coding DNA: TGTGCCAGCAGCTTTTTTCCGAGGGACGGCTACACCTTC.